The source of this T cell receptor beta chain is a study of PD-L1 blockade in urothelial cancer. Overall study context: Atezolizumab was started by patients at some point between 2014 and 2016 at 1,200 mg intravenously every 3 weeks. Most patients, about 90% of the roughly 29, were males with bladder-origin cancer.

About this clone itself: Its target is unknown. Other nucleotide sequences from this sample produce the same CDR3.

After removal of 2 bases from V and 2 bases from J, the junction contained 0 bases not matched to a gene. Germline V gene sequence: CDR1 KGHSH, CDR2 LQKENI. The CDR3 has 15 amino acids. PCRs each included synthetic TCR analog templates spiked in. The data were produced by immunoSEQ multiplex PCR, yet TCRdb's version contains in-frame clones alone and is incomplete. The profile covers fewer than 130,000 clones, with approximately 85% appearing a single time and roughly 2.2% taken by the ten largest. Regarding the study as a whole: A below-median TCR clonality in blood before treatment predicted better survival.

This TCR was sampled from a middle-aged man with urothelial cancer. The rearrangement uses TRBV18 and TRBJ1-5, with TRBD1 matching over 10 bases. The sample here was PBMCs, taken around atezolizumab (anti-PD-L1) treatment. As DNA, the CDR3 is TGTGCCAGCTCACCAGGGACAGGGGGCAATCAGCCCCAGCATTTT. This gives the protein CASSPGTGGNQPQHF.